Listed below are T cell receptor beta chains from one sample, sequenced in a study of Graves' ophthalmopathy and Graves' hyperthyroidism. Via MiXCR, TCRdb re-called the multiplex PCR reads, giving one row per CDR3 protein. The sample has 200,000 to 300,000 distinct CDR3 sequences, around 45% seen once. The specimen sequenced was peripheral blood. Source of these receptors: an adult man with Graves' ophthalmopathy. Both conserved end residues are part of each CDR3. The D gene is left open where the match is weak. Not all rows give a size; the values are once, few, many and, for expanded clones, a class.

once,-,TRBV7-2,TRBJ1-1,CASSGRQVAPADTEAFF,TGTGCCAGCAGCGGCCGACAGGTAGCCCCCGCGGACACTGAAGCTTTCTTT
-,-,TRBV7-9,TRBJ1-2,CASGLALGRGGYTF,TGTGCCAGCGGCTTAGCGCTAGGGAGGGGTGGCTACACCTTC
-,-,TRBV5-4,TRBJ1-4,CASSLSARGDEKLFF,TGTGCCAGCAGCCTGTCCGCCAGGGGAGATGAAAAACTGTTTTTT
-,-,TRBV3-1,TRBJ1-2,CASSLDSRGGYTF,TGTGCCAGCAGCTTGGATTCACGGGGGGGCTACACCTTC
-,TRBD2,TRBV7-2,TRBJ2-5,CASSLGPSGREGKTQYF,TGTGCCAGCAGCTTAGGTCCTAGCGGGCGTGAAGGGAAGACCCAGTACTTC
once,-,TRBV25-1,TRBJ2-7,CASSEGVGPYEQYF,TGTGCCAGCAGTGAAGGAGTTGGACCCTACGAGCAGTACTTC
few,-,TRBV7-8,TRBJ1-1,CASSLVGDTVAEAFF,TGTGCCAGCAGCTTAGTTGGGGACACTGTCGCTGAAGCTTTCTTT
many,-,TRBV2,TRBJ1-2,CASGGANYGYTF,TGTGCCAGCGGGGGGGCTAACTATGGCTACACCTTC
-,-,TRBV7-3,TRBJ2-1,CASSQTAGGGEQFF,TGTGCCAGCAGCCAAACCGCTGGGGGAGGTGAGCAGTTCTTC
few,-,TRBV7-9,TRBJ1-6,CASSLQNSPLHF,TGTGCCAGCAGCTTACAGAATTCACCCCTCCACTTT
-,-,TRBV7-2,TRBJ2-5,CASSLSPQGQETQYF,TGTGCCAGCAGCTTAAGCCCTCAGGGTCAAGAGACCCAGTACTTC
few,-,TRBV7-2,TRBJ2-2,CASTLLRDTGELFF,TGTGCCAGCACCCTTTTAAGAGACACCGGGGAGCTGTTTTTT
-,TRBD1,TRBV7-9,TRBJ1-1,CASSDRDRAAFF,TGTGCCAGCAGCGACCGGGACAGGGCAGCTTTCTTT
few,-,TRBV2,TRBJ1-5,CASSEASSNQPQHF,TGTGCCAGCAGTGAAGCAAGTTCAAATCAGCCCCAGCATTTT
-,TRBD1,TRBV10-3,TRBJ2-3,CAISRGQGNTDTQYF,TGTGCCATCAGCAGGGGACAGGGAAACACAGATACGCAGTATTTT
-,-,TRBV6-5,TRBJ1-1,CASSYDGDNTEAFF,TGTGCCAGCAGTTACGACGGCGATAACACTGAAGCTTTCTTT